The 23 T cell receptor beta chains below come from one sample, sequenced in a study of beta chain features in type 1 diabetes. General study points: TCRB CDR3s were moderately but significantly shorter in Type 1 diabetes patients in all four CD4+ subsets.

The entirety of the isolated RNA underwent reverse transcription, so expressed TCRB transcripts were sequenced. Measured with immunoSEQ multiplex PCR; TCRdb has only the in-frame clones, and not every one. Of more than 550,000 clones in the sample, over 13% are singletons; the top ten hold approximately 0.042%. Their target antigens are unknown. Sample: naive CD4+ T cells from blood. The source of these receptors is a young man with type 1 diabetes.

This clone was seen a handful of times. The rearrangement links TRBV7-2 to TRBJ1-1; perhaps TRBD1 as D (6 bases). This CDR3 comprises 15 residues. Germline CDR1 and CDR2: SGHTA and FQGNSA. V was cut by 2 bases and J by 0 bases, with 10 bases left in between. DNA of the CDR3: TGTGCCAGCAGCTTACAGGGGTCCATGAACACTGAAGCTTTCTTT. This encodes CASSLQGSMNTEAFF.

This clone has a handful of counts. V gene TRBV6-6 combines with J gene TRBJ2-2, with TRBD2 matching 8 bases. Germline CDR1 reads MNHNY; CDR2 reads SVGAGI (reference sequence). J was trimmed by 5 bases and V by 5 bases; bases with no gene match: 4. The CDR3 has 14 residues. CDR3 in DNA: TGTGCCAGCAGTACCCGGGAGGGTACCGGGGAGCTGTTTTTT. Translation: CASSTREGTGELFF.

This clone was seen a few times. This sample includes further DNA sequences coding for the same CDR3. V and J are TRBV28 and TRBJ1-2; 8 bases are a match to TRBD1. This CDR3 has 13 residues. Germline CDR1 and CDR2: MDHEN and SYDVKM. V lost 6 bases to trimming and J lost 7 bases; unmatched junction nucleotides: 7. This CDR3 is CASSLGQGGGYTF. CDR3 bases: TGTGCCAGCAGCTTAGGACAGGGAGGTGGCTACACCTTC.

The gene calls are TRBV4-1 and TRBJ2-6; 11 bases are a match to TRBD1. Germline lookup yields CDR1 MGHRA and CDR2 YSYEKL. The CDR3 is 18 residues long. After removal of 5 bases from V and 0 bases from J, the junction contained 6 bases not matched to a gene. In DNA form, the CDR3 reads TGCGCCAGCAGCAAGGGACAGGGGGATCTCTCTGGGGCCAACGTCCTGACTTTC. This codes for CASSKGQGDLSGANVLTF.

This clone was recorded a few times. This chain links TRBV5-1 with TRBJ1-1; D is possibly TRBD1 (5 bases). The CDR3 consists of 17 residues. The germline V gene has CDR1 SGHRS and CDR2 YFSETQ. Trimming pared 4 bases from V and 1 base from J, leaving 20 bases between. The DNA for the CDR3 is TGCGCCAGCAGCAAAAACCTCGAGGGAGGGACGAACACTGAAGCTTTCTTT. It is translated as CASSKNLEGGTNTEAFF.

V and J are TRBV7-9 and TRBJ2-1, with D possibly matching TRBD1 (5 bases). The V end was cut by 7 bases, the J end by 7 bases, with 11 bases between. This CDR3 contains 12 residues. Per germline, CDR1 SEHNR and CDR2 FQNEAQ (reference sequence). CDR3 in DNA: TGTGCCAGCACCCCTAGGGGAAATGAGCAGTTCTTC. Translation: CASTPRGNEQFF.

The sample holds a few counts of this clone. The J gene is TRBJ2-7, the V gene TRBV6-5, with 7 bases identical to TRBD1. V shed 4 bases and J 0 bases; nucleotides not matched to a gene: 6. CDR1 MNHEY and CDR2 SVGAGI come from the germline V gene. The CDR3 is made up of 15 amino acids. This CDR3 is CASSFTGTVSYEQYF. Here the CDR3 DNA reads TGTGCCAGCAGTTTTACCGGGACAGTCTCCTACGAGCAGTACTTC.

V usage is TRBV28 and J usage is TRBJ1-2; D is ambiguous. The ends were cut back, 4 bases at V and 10 bases at J, with 7 bases in the middle. The CDR3 consists of 10 residues. The V gene's germline CDR1 is MDHEN and CDR2 SYDVKM. CDR3 DNA sequence: TGTGCCAGCAGTTCGGGCGCCTACACCTTC. Protein: CASSSGAYTF.

The V call is TRBV2, the J call TRBJ1-1; D unresolved. CDR3 length: 18 residues. Trimming took off 5 bases at V and 1 base at J, with 23 bases between the two ends. Germline CDR1 reads SNHLY; CDR2 reads FYNNEI. CDR3 in amino acids: CASSSFGSSALWNTEAFF. Written as DNA, the CDR3 is TGTGCCAGCAGTTCCTTCGGGTCAAGTGCTCTTTGGAACACTGAAGCTTTCTTT.

This clone was detected a few times. The chain links TRBV4-1 to TRBJ2-1; D remains ambiguous. V was cut by 0 bases and J by 1 base, with 4 bases left in between. CDR1 is MGHRA and CDR2 is YSYEKL in the germline V gene. The CDR3 length is 14 residues. CDR3: CASSQEHSYNEQFF. The CDR3 bases are TGCGCCAGCAGCCAAGAGCATTCCTACAATGAGCAGTTCTTC.

The chain uses TRBV6-5 and TRBJ2-1, with 7 bases fitting TRBD1. This CDR3 contains 15 residues. The ends lost 4 bases at V and 0 bases at J; junction bases unmatched: 3. The germline V gene encodes CDR1 MNHEY and CDR2 SVGAGI. CDR3: CASSLQGTSYNEQFF. CDR3 bases: TGTGCCAGCAGTTTACAGGGGACCTCCTACAATGAGCAGTTCTTC.

The rearrangement uses TRBV30 and TRBJ1-2; no clear D. The germline V gene encodes CDR1 GTSNPN and CDR2 SVGIG (reference sequence). The CDR3 runs 13 residues. Trimming took 0 bases from V and 5 from J, leaving 10 bases between them. The DNA of the CDR3 is TGTGCCTGGAGTGTACCCCCCTTTTATGGCTACACCTTC. Translation: CAWSVPPFYGYTF.

The table lists this clone with a few counts. The chain combines TRBV6-5 with TRBJ2-5; TRBD1 matches 8 bases. The J segment lost 5 bases and the V segment lost 6 bases, leaving 5 bases of the junction unmatched. CDR3 length equals 13 residues. Germline-derived CDR1 and CDR2 are MNHEY and SVGAGI. The CDR3 DNA is TGTGCCAGCAGGACAGGGGTGCGGGAGACCCAGTACTTC. It is translated as CASRTGVRETQYF.

CDR3 DNA: TGTGCCTGGAGTTGGGGGTTACAAGAGACCCAGTACTTC. As protein: CAWSWGLQETQYF. The chain has TRBV30 and TRBJ2-5; D could derive from TRBD1 or TRBD2 (5 bases each). Trimming removed 2 bases at V and 2 bases at J, with 9 bases between. CDR3 length: 13 residues. Germline assignment: CDR1 GTSNPN and CDR2 SVGIG (reference sequence).

This clone turned up a few times. This rearrangement joins TRBV30 to TRBJ2-7; D is possibly TRBD2 (6 bases). The CDR3 has 13 residues. CDR1 and CDR2 (germline): GTSNPN, SVGIG (reference sequence). Trimming stripped 2 bases from V and 2 bases from J, with 10 bases between. The CDR3 protein is CAWSRGLAYEQYF. CDR3 coding DNA: TGTGCCTGGAGTAGGGGACTGGCCTACGAGCAGTACTTC.

This rearrangement joins TRBV5-1 to TRBJ2-3, with a possible D match to TRBD1 (5 bases). The CDR3 loop spans 14 amino acids. CDR1 is SGHRS, CDR2 YFSETQ, per germline. V was clipped by 4 bases and J by 4 bases, with 13 bases between them. For the CDR3, the DNA is TGCGCCAGCAGCATGGCAGGGATTCCAGATACGCAGTATTTT. It codes for CASSMAGIPDTQYF.

The rearrangement uses TRBV30 and TRBJ1-5; D unresolved. Germline CDR1 GTSNPN, CDR2 SVGIG (reference sequence). Deletions cut 5 bases from V and 1 base from J, with 9 bases between. This CDR3 comprises 13 residues. DNA for the CDR3: TGTGCCTGGGGCCATCACAGCAATCAGCCCCAGCATTTT. Translation: CAWGHHSNQPQHF.

CDR3 sequence reads: CASSGLATSGDTDTQYF. In nucleotides, the CDR3 is TGTGCCAGCAGCGGCCTAGCGACTAGCGGGGACACAGATACGCAGTATTTT. The V and J genes are TRBV9 and TRBJ2-3; TRBD2 agrees at 11 bases. This CDR3 has 17 residues. Germline V gives CDR1 SGDLS, CDR2 YYNGEE. The J segment lost 2 bases and the V segment lost 3 bases, leaving 8 bases of the junction unmatched.

The rearrangement uses TRBV18 and TRBJ2-2; no definite D call. The CDR3 is made up of 15 amino acids. Trimming stripped 5 bases from V and 3 bases from J, with 13 bases between. Per the germline V gene, CDR1 is KGHSH and CDR2 is LQKENI. CDR3 bases: TGTGCCAGCTCATCAAGACAAGTGGACACCGGGGAGCTGTTTTTT. Its protein product is CASSSRQVDTGELFF. Full variable domain (remainder filled in from reference TRBV18 and TRBJ2-2): NAGVMQNPRHLVRRRGQEARLRCSPMKGHSHVYWYRQLPEEGLKFMVYLQKENIIDESGMPKERFSAEFPKEGPSILRIQQVVRGDSAAYFCASSSRQVDTGELFFGEGSRLTVL.

The chain links TRBV5-6 to TRBJ2-7, with 7 bases that match TRBD1. In germline, CDR1 is SGHDT, CDR2 YYEEEE. This CDR3 contains 15 residues. The trim removed 4 bases at V and 2 bases at J, leaving 9 bases unmatched. CDR3 sequence: CASSPAGTVTYEQYF. CDR3 nucleotide sequence: TGTGCCAGCAGCCCCGCCGGGACAGTGACCTACGAGCAGTACTTC.

This clone was counted a few times. This CDR3 is also generated by other DNA sequences in the sample. The chain recombines TRBV28 with TRBJ2-7; unclear D gene. The CDR3 consists of 12 residues. Germline V gene sequence: CDR1 MDHEN, CDR2 SYDVKM. The V end lost 2 bases, the J end lost 1 base, and 3 bases lay between the germline ends. The CDR3 bases are TGTGCCAGCAGTTTAACGTCCTACGAGCAGTACTTC. Amino acid sequence: CASSLTSYEQYF.

A few counts support this clone. The chain uses TRBV11-2 and TRBJ1-1; D ambiguous. CDR1 SGHAT and CDR2 FQNNGV come from the germline V gene. CDR3 length: 14 residues. With 5 bases removed from V and 2 bases from J, the gap between germline ends came to 12 bases. CDR3 sequence: CASSPYRFNTEAFF. In nucleotides, the CDR3 is TGTGCCAGCAGCCCATACAGATTCAACACTGAAGCTTTCTTT.

The genes are TRBV15 and TRBJ1-1; weak D call: TRBD1 (6 bases). CDR1 and CDR2 (germline): LNHNV, YYDKDF (reference sequence). Trimming took off 0 bases at V and 7 bases at J, with 12 bases between the two ends. The CDR3 loop spans 14 amino acids. The DNA of the CDR3 is TGTGCCACCAGCAGAGATCAGACAGGCCTTGAAGCTTTCTTT. Encoded protein: CATSRDQTGLEAFF.